Listed here are 19 T cell receptor beta chains from one sample, sequenced in a study of blood T cell repertoires in COVID-19. TCRdb's copy holds only in-frame clones and misses some; the assay was immunoSEQ multiplex PCR. In the table there are around 220,000 clones, nearly 90% of which are singletons. Sequencing used peripheral blood. These receptors all come from a woman aged 40 to 50 who had recovered from COVID-19.

As concerns this clone: A read error may be the cause here, since a much bigger clone is one base away. This chain links TRBV12-3 or TRBV12-4 with TRBJ1-6; D perhaps matches TRBD1 (5 bases). The CDR3 sequence is 13 residues long. CDR3 sequence (DNA): TGTACCAGCAGTTTTGACAGAGGTTCACCCCTCCACTTT. It is translated as CTSSFDRGSPLHF.

J is TRBJ1-2 and V is TRBV18; weak D call: TRBD1 (5 bases). The CDR3 contains 17 residues. The germline V gene encodes CDR1 KGHSH and CDR2 LQKENI. Trimming stripped 8 bases from V and 0 bases from J, with 22 bases between. The CDR3 DNA is TGTGCCAGCCCCAGAGTCCAGGGCACAGGAGCTAACTATGGCTACACCTTC. Amino acid sequence: CASPRVQGTGANYGYTF.

The sample holds one count of this clone. The chain uses TRBV6-6 and TRBJ1-5; maybe TRBD1 (6 bases). Germline assignment: CDR1 MNHNY and CDR2 SVGAGI (reference sequence). Trimming pared 6 bases from V and 2 bases from J, leaving 14 bases between. The CDR3 runs to 15 residues. In DNA form, the CDR3 reads TGTGCCAGCAGCCTCAGGGGAGCGGGCAATCAGCCCCAGCATTTT. Translating it yields CASSLRGAGNQPQHF.

The chain uses TRBV2 and TRBJ2-7, with D possibly TRBD1 on 7 matching bases. V was shortened by 3 bases and J by 3 bases, with 12 bases between the two germline ends. CDR1 is SNHLY and CDR2 is FYNNEI in the germline V gene. The CDR3 has 14 residues. For the CDR3, the DNA is TGTGCCAGCAGTGACCGACAGGGAGGCTACGAGCAGTACTTC. This sequence encodes CASSDRQGGYEQYF.

The chain combines TRBV30 with TRBJ1-2; D might be TRBD1 (5 bases). The CDR3 has 15 residues. Germline CDR1 is GTSNPN and CDR2 is SVGIG (reference sequence). V lost 0 bases, J lost 0 bases, and 11 bases lay in between. The DNA of the CDR3 is TGTGCCTGGAGTGTACCGGGACTCGCTAACTATGGCTACACCTTC. Its protein product is CAWSVPGLANYGYTF.

V usage is TRBV13 and J usage is TRBJ2-5; weak D call: TRBD2 (6 bases). The CDR3 has 15 amino acids. Trimming cost V 6 bases and J 4 bases, with 18 bases left between them. Germline loops: CDR1 PRHDT, CDR2 FYEKMQ (reference sequence). DNA of the CDR3: TGTGCCAGCAGTCTAAGGACGGGGGAGAGAGAGACCCAGTACTTC. Translation: CASSLRTGERETQYF.

The chain employs TRBV6-6 and TRBJ2-6; D gene ambiguous. Trimming cost V 2 bases and J 0 bases, with 5 bases left between them. The germline V gene has CDR1 MNHNY and CDR2 SVGAGI (reference sequence). The CDR3 consists of 15 residues. CDR3 nucleotide sequence: TGTGCCAGCAGTTACGACAACTCTGGGGCCAACGTCCTGACTTTC. Its protein is CASSYDNSGANVLTF.

The rearrangement joins TRBV19 to TRBJ1-2, with 7 bases lining up with TRBD1. CDR1 and CDR2 from the germline V gene are LNHDA and SQIVND (reference sequence). V lost 5 bases, J lost 7 bases, and 10 bases stayed unmatched. This CDR3 has 14 amino acids. This CDR3 is CASSAGDRVGGYTF. The CDR3 DNA follows: TGTGCCAGTAGTGCCGGCGACAGGGTGGGTGGCTACACCTTC.

The CDR3 sequence is CASSQVPANLRGGYTF. In DNA, the CDR3 is TGCGCCAGCAGCCAAGTACCGGCGAACCTAAGGGGTGGCTACACCTTC. V and J are TRBV4-1 and TRBJ1-2; tentative D call: TRBD1 (5 bases). V shed 1 base and J shed 7 bases, with 19 bases lying between them. Germline values: CDR1 MGHRA, CDR2 YSYEKL. This CDR3 contains 16 residues.

The CDR3 is CASAENWAGNTIYF. The CDR3, as DNA: TGTGCCAGCGCCGAGAATTGGGCCGGAAACACCATATATTTT. The chain couples TRBV6-5 to TRBJ1-3; D call uncertain. CDR3 length: 14 residues. In germline, CDR1 is MNHEY, CDR2 SVGAGI. V lost 8 bases and J 4 bases, leaving 15 bases between the germline ends.

The chain uses TRBV4-2 and TRBJ2-1; D is ambiguous. Looked up from germline, CDR1 is LGHNA and CDR2 is YNFKEQ. There are 14 residues in the CDR3. V gave up 0 bases and J gave up 7 bases, with 10 bases separating them. This CDR3 is CASSQDQRVNEQFF. CDR3 nucleotides: TGTGCCAGCAGCCAAGATCAACGAGTAAATGAGCAGTTCTTC.

Written as DNA, the CDR3 is TGTGCCAGCAGCCAAACGAGAGGGAACGGCTACACCTTC. It specifies CASSQTRGNGYTF. V and J are TRBV3-1 (or the pseudogene TRBV3-2) and TRBJ1-2, with no clear D. This CDR3 has 13 residues. Germline V lookup: CDR1 LGHDT, CDR2 YNNKEL (reference sequence). The germline V and J ends were trimmed by 2 bases and 8 bases, with 12 bases remaining between them.

This rearrangement joins TRBV7-3 to TRBJ2-5; possible D gene TRBD2, 5 bases. V was trimmed by 2 bases and J by 1 base, leaving 11 bases between them. Germline assignment: CDR1 SGHTA and CDR2 FQGTGA. This CDR3 is 15 amino acids long. The CDR3 bases are TGTGCCAGCAGCTTACTCGCGGGCCTCCAAGAGACCCAGTACTTC. Translation: CASSLLAGLQETQYF.

This sequence joins TRBV7-2 and TRBJ2-1; TRBD2 matches at 7 bases. Germline V gene data show CDR1 as SGHTA and CDR2 as FQGNSA. This CDR3 has 15 residues. V was pared by 4 bases and J by 4 bases, with 7 bases of the junction left unmatched. The CDR3 nucleotides are TGTGCCAGCAGCTCTAAAGCGGGACCGTACAATGAGCAGTTCTTC. The encoded protein is CASSSKAGPYNEQFF.

V usage is TRBV2 and J usage is TRBJ1-1; TRBD1 agrees at 7 bases. There are 13 residues in the CDR3. V lost 4 bases and J lost 7; bases outside the gene matches: 6. Germline CDR1 SNHLY, CDR2 FYNNEI. The CDR3 bases are TGTGCCAGCAGTGGACAGGGAAATAATGAAGCTTTCTTT. Protein sequence: CASSGQGNNEAFF. The whole variable domain, remainder taken from reference TRBV2 and TRBJ1-1, is EPEVTQTPSHQVTQMGQEVILRCVPISNHLYFYWYRQILGQKVEFLVSFYNNEISEKSEIFDDQFSVERPDGSNFTLKIRSTKLEDSAMYFCASSGQGNNEAFFGQGTRLTVV.

This clone was recorded once. Within the sample, other DNA sequences also encode this same CDR3. This chain connects TRBV19 to TRBJ1-5, with a possible D match to TRBD1 (6 bases). The germline CDR1 and CDR2 sequences are LNHDA and SQIVND (reference sequence). Trimming stripped 6 bases from V and 4 bases from J, with 13 bases between. This CDR3 comprises 14 residues. CDR3 sequence reads: CASSPTGVNQPQHF. In DNA, the CDR3 is TGTGCCAGTAGCCCGACAGGAGTTAATCAGCCCCAGCATTTT.

This chain links TRBV21-1 with TRBJ2-7; the table calls TRBD1, which could not be checked here. TRBV21-1 is deemed a pseudogene. This CDR3 has 15 amino acids. The CDR3 is CASSIRGQDPYEQYF. Here the CDR3 DNA reads TGTGCCAGCAGCATTCGAGGACAGGACCCCTACGAGCAGTACTTC.

CDR3 region: CASSRTPTGELFF. Here the CDR3 DNA reads TGTGCCAGTAGCAGAACTCCCACCGGGGAGCTGTTTTTT. The chain couples TRBV9 to TRBJ2-2; D ambiguous. Between the trimmed V and J ends, which lost 8 bases and 4 bases, there was a span of 12 bases. The CDR3 is 13 residues long. CDR1 and CDR2 (germline): SGDLS, YYNGEE.

To note about this clone: An end of the junction does not agree with germline; a read error may underlie this. The J gene is TRBJ1-2, the V gene TRBV20-1, with D perhaps TRBD1 (5 bases). CDR1 and CDR2 from the germline V gene are DFQATT and SNEGSKA (reference sequence). CDR3 size: 8 residues. The CDR3 DNA is TGCAGTGCTACCCAGGGCCTCTTC. Translating it yields CSATQGLF.